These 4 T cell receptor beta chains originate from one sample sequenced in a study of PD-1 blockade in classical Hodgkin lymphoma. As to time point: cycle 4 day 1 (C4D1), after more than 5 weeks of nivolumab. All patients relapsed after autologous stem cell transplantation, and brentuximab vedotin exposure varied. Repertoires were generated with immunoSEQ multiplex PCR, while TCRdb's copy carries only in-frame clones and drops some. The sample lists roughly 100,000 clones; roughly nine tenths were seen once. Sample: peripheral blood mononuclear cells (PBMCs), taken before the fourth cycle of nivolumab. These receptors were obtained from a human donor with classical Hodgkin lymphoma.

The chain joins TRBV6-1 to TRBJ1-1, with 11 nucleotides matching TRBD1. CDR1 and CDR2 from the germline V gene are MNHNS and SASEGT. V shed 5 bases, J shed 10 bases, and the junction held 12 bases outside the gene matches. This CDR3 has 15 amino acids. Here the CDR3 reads CASSSRTGGSEVAFF. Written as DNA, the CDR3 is TGTGCCAGCAGTTCTCGGACAGGGGGCAGCGAAGTAGCTTTCTTT.

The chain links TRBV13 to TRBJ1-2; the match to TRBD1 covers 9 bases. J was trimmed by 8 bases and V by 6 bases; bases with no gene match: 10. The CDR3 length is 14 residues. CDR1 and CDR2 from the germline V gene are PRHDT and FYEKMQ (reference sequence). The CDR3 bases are TGTGCCAGCAGAAACCCAAGGACAGGGGTCGGCTACACCTTC. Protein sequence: CASRNPRTGVGYTF.

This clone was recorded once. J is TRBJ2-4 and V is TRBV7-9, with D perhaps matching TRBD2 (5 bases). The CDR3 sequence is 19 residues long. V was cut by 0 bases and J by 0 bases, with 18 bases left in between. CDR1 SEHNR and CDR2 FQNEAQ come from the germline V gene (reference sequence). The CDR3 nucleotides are TGTGCCAGCAGCTTAGCGCTGGGAGACTTGGGAATAGCCAAAAACATTCAGTACTTC. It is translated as CASSLALGDLGIAKNIQYF.

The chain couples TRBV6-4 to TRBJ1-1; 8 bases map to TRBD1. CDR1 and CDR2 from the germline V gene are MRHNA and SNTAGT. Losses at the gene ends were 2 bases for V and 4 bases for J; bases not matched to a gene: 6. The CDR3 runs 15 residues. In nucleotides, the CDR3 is TGTGCCAGCAGTGACCGTAACAGGGGGTTCACTGAAGCTTTCTTT. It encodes CASSDRNRGFTEAFF.